The present TCR beta chain was sequenced within a study of blood T cells in healthy people across ages. A second PCR, run for 7 to 11 cycles, used a sample-barcoded 5' primer plus a J-beta primer mix. A template-switch adaptor with 12 random nucleotides tagged each cDNA molecule. TCRdb re-analysed the 5' RACE reads in MiXCR, keeping a single row per CDR3 protein. The sample has roughly 1,000,000 distinct CDR3 sequences, less than 25% seen once; the top ten hold approximately 0.7%. Study-level points and caveats: There were more naive CD4+ cells and higher diversity in long-lived donors than in aged donors.

For this clonotype: Its antigen is currently unknown.

The V and J ends lost 3 bases and 0 bases respectively, with 14 bases between them. The CDR3 length is 17 residues. Germline V lookup: CDR1 SNHLY, CDR2 FYNNEI. Per individual sample, total RNA of at least 6 micrograms was extracted. These data also formed part of another study, on T cells of mothers and their children. As that study records: Overlap in related mother-child pairs always slightly exceeded unrelated pairs, never significantly.

The V call is TRBV2, the J call TRBJ2-2, with D possibly TRBD2 on 6 matching bases. The clonotype was recovered from a girl aged 2 to 10 in good health. Sequenced material: blood. DNA for the CDR3: TGTGCCAGCAGTGATGGTGCGGACTACGCGAACACCGGGGAGCTGTTTTTT. Encoded protein: CASSDGADYANTGELFF.